These 16 T cell receptor beta chains were all obtained from the same sample, sequenced in a study of blood T cell repertoires in COVID-19. Here immunoSEQ multiplex PCR was the method, and the copy in TCRdb shows in-frame clones only, minus some. The table includes approximately 110,000 clones, 85% detected once. Sequencing was carried out using peripheral blood. Source of these receptors: a human donor in a cohort sampled during active COVID-19.

The V call is TRBV7-2, the J call TRBJ2-5; TRBD2 agrees at 14 bases. CDR1 SGHTA and CDR2 FQGNSA come from the germline V gene. Trimming cost V 4 bases and J 4 bases; bases outside gene matches: 5. CDR3 length: 16 amino acids. Here the CDR3 DNA reads TGTGCCAGCAGCTGGGGACTAGCGGGGGTCGGAGAGACCCAGTACTTC. It yields the protein CASSWGLAGVGETQYF.

This chain uses TRBV5-4 with TRBJ2-3; perhaps TRBD2 as D (7 bases). Germline V gene lookup returns CDR1 SGHNT and CDR2 YYREEE (reference sequence). V was shortened by 4 bases and J by 6 bases, with 15 bases between the two germline ends. CDR3 length: 14 amino acids. The CDR3 region is CASSESGGRDTQYF. For the CDR3, the DNA is TGTGCCAGCAGCGAGTCGGGGGGCCGCGATACGCAGTATTTT.

The chain links TRBV5-1 to TRBJ2-1; 10 nucleotides agree with TRBD2. This CDR3 spans 15 amino acids. Germline CDR1 and CDR2: SGHRS and YFSETQ. V lost 0 bases, J lost 7 bases, and 4 bases stayed unmatched. CDR3 nucleotide sequence: TGCGCCAGCAGCTTGGACACTAGCGGGGATAATGAGCAGTTCTTC. Residues: CASSLDTSGDNEQFF.

The V and J genes are TRBV5-1 and TRBJ1-5; D call uncertain. CDR1 SGHRS and CDR2 YFSETQ come from the germline V gene. The V end was cut by 3 bases, the J end by 6 bases, with 10 bases between. The CDR3 is 13 residues long. The CDR3 reads CASSSARGQPQHF. In nucleotides, the CDR3 is TGCGCCAGCAGCTCAGCCCGCGGTCAGCCCCAGCATTTT.

V and J are TRBV15 and TRBJ1-2, with a tentative D call TRBD1 (5 bases). CDR3 length: 15 amino acids. Trimming cost V 0 bases and J 1 base, with 9 bases left between them. The germline V gene encodes CDR1 LNHNV and CDR2 YYDKDF (reference sequence). The CDR3 coding sequence is TGTGCCACCAGCAGAGATACACAGGATAACTATGGCTACACCTTC. Encoded protein: CATSRDTQDNYGYTF.

This clone has just a few counts. This chain connects TRBV19 to TRBJ2-1; the D is unclear. The germline CDR1 and CDR2 sequences are LNHDA and SQIVND (reference sequence). The CDR3 covers 14 residues. The V gene lost 0 bases and the J gene lost 7 bases, with 10 bases spanning the gap. CDR3 nucleotide sequence: TGTGCCAGTAGTATAGATCAGGCTTCTAATGAGCAGTTCTTC. This gives the protein CASSIDQASNEQFF.

The V and J genes are TRBV29-1 and TRBJ1-1; no reliable D call. The CDR3 contains 13 residues. Trimming shortened V by 6 bases and J by 4 bases, and 15 bases separated the two germline ends. Germline loops: CDR1 SQVTM, CDR2 ANQGSEA. The CDR3 protein is CSVSAYPGTEAFF. DNA of the CDR3: TGCAGCGTGTCAGCCTACCCAGGCACTGAAGCTTTCTTT.

This rearrangement joins TRBV19 to TRBJ2-1; D is undetermined. V lost 3 bases, J lost 5 bases, and 17 bases lay in between. Germline lookup yields CDR1 LNHDA and CDR2 SQIVND (reference sequence). The CDR3 is made up of 16 amino acids. CDR3 amino acids: CASSIVISRSNNEQFF. Here the CDR3 DNA reads TGTGCCAGTAGTATTGTAATATCCCGGTCTAACAATGAGCAGTTCTTC.

In this sample, this clone turned up a few times. This chain uses TRBV12-5 with TRBJ2-2, with D unclear. This CDR3 contains 16 residues. Between the trimmed V and J ends, which lost 0 bases and 4 bases, there was a span of 12 bases. Germline CDR1 LGHNT, CDR2 FRNRAP. This CDR3 is CASGLVQSTVTGELFF. CDR3 DNA: TGTGCTAGTGGTTTGGTACAGAGCACGGTCACCGGGGAGCTGTTTTTT. Together with reference TRBV12-5 and TRBJ2-2, the CDR3 gives the full variable domain: DARVTQTPRHKVTEMGQEVTMRCQPILGHNTVFWYRQTMMQGLELLAYFRNRAPLDDSGMPKDRFSAEMPDATLATLKIQPSEPRDSAVYFCASGLVQSTVTGELFFGEGSRLTVL.

The rearrangement joins TRBV24-1 to TRBJ2-2, with a tentative D call TRBD2 (7 bases). Trimming pared 9 bases from V and 4 bases from J, leaving 11 bases between. Germline CDR1 is KGHDR and CDR2 is SFDVKD. CDR3 length: 13 amino acids. The chain's CDR3 is CATLGGLTGELFF. The CDR3 DNA sequence: TGTGCCACCCTCGGGGGGCTCACCGGGGAGCTGTTTTTT.

V and J are TRBV3-1 (or the pseudogene TRBV3-2) and TRBJ1-1; no firm D call. This CDR3 spans 11 amino acids. V lost 3 bases and J lost 9, with 8 bases in between. Per the germline V gene, CDR1 is LGHDT and CDR2 is YNNKEL (reference sequence). CDR3 sequence (DNA): TGTGCCAGCAGCCATCTTGAGAAAGCTTTCTTT. It encodes CASSHLEKAFF.

The rearrangement joins TRBV24-1 to TRBJ1-5, with no clear D. CDR3 length: 15 amino acids. Trimming left V 2 bases short and J 3 bases short, with 10 bases between. The germline CDR1 and CDR2 sequences are KGHDR and SFDVKD. DNA for the CDR3: TGTGCCACCAGTGATTCAAAACAGCCCAATCAGCCCCAGCATTTT. It codes for CATSDSKQPNQPQHF.

J is TRBJ2-4 and V is TRBV9, with D possibly being TRBD2 (5 bases). Trimming left V 3 bases short and J 3 bases short, with 22 bases between. The CDR3 spans 18 residues. The germline gives CDR1 SGDLS, CDR2 YYNGEE. CDR3 sequence: CASSGGSRILGDKNIQYF. The CDR3 DNA sequence: TGTGCCAGCAGCGGAGGGTCGCGGATTCTGGGTGACAAAAACATTCAGTACTTC.

The CDR3 coding sequence is TGTGCCAGCAGGGGCAGGGGAATTTATGGCTACACCTTC. This sequence encodes CASRGRGIYGYTF. The chain is built from TRBV6-5 and TRBJ1-2; possibly TRBD1 for D (6 bases). The CDR3 sequence is 13 residues long. The V end was cut by 6 bases, the J end by 5 bases, with 13 bases between. Germline-derived CDR1 and CDR2 are MNHEY and SVGAGI.

The chain combines TRBV7-2 with TRBJ2-5; 9 bases match TRBD2. V was pared by 6 bases and J by 5 bases, with 7 bases of the junction left unmatched. The CDR3 runs to 14 residues. CDR1 is SGHTA, CDR2 FQGNSA, per germline. CDR3 region: CASSSGGVSETQYF. As DNA, the CDR3 is TGTGCCAGCAGTAGCGGGGGAGTCAGTGAGACCCAGTACTTC. The full variable domain, in which reference TRBV7-2 and TRBJ2-5 provide the parts outside the CDR3, is GAGVSQSPSNKVTEKGKDVELRCDPISGHTALYWYRQSLGQGLEFLIYFQGNSAPDKSGLPSDRFSAERTGGSVSTLTIQRTQQEDSAVYLCASSSGGVSETQYFGPGTRLLVL.

The sample holds a few counts of this clone. The chain combines TRBV28 with TRBJ2-1; tentatively, D is TRBD1 (6 bases). The CDR3 is made up of 14 amino acids. CDR1 and CDR2 (germline): MDHEN, SYDVKM. The V gene lost 6 bases and the J gene lost 3 bases, with 12 bases spanning the gap. CDR3 region: CASRPQGIYNEQFF. The CDR3, as DNA: TGTGCCAGCAGGCCTCAGGGGATCTACAATGAGCAGTTCTTC.